Reported below is one T cell receptor beta chain. Its antigen is unknown. These data belong to a study of T cells expressing NK-cell markers. Study-wide results and limits: A range of about 1.0-8% of CD8+ T cells consisted of dominant NKG2C+ clonotypes in several donors. The CD3+CD56-NKG2C+ fraction was also led by these clonotypes in a handful of donors.

TCRdb re-called the 5' RACE reads and shows each CDR3 protein once, DNA omitted. Recorded for this sample: 400,000 or so distinct CDR3 sequences. This CDR3 has 14 residues. Input material: blood T cells: a sorted CD56 or NKG2C T cell subset, CD4+ or CD8+ T cells, or bulk PBMC T cells (not recorded which). This receptor was obtained from a woman aged 50 to 60 in good health. The gene calls are TRBV12-3 or TRBV12-4 and TRBJ2-3. CDR3 loop: CASSFERSTDTQYF.